Reported below is one T cell receptor (beta chain). Its target is unknown. Trimming took 3 bases from V and 2 from J, leaving 11 bases between them. The CDR3 has 14 amino acids. The germline CDR1 and CDR2 sequences are KGHSH and LQKENI. Preparation of TCR beta libraries was done by quantitative 5'-RACE with molecular barcodes. TCRdb reprocessed the 5' RACE reads with MiXCR, giving one entry per CDR3 protein. This table holds 200,000 or so distinct CDR3 sequences, roughly 18% found once. These data belong to a study of CD8 T cells in ankylosing spondylitis. Findings and caveats of the study: Reports say disease-linked clones showed up significantly more in matched ankylosing spondylitis synovial fluid. Blood from ankylosing spondylitis patients appeared to carry a characteristic roughly 8-variant TCR beta motif.

Sequencing used blood, either unsorted or a sorted T cell fraction (not recorded which). The TCR originated in a male donor aged 10 to 30 with ankylosing spondylitis or in good health (not recorded which). The V call is TRBV18, the J call TRBJ2-7; D gene unclear. CDR3: CASSPDGPPYEQYV. The CDR3 DNA follows: TGTGCCAGCTCACCGGACGGACCCCCCTACGAGCAGTACGTC.